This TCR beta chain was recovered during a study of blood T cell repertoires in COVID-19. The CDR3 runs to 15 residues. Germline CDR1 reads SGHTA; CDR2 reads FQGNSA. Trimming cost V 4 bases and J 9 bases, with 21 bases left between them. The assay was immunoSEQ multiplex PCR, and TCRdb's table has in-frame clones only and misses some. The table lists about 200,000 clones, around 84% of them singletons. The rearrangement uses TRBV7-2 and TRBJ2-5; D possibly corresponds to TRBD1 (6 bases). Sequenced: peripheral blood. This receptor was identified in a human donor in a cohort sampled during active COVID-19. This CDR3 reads CASSYPGTAPGAQYF. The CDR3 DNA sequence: TGTGCCAGCAGCTACCCCGGGACGGCCCCAGGGGCCCAGTACTTC. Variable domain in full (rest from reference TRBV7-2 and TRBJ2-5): GAGVSQSPSNKVTEKGKDVELRCDPISGHTALYWYRQSLGQGLEFLIYFQGNSAPDKSGLPSDRFSAERTGGSVSTLTIQRTQQEDSAVYLCASSYPGTAPGAQYFGPGTRLLVL.